The 30 T cell receptor beta chains given below trace back to one sample, sequenced in a study of OX40 agonist ivuxolimab in advanced cancers. Sequenced by immunoSEQ multiplex PCR; TCRdb stores in-frame clones only, minus some. The table includes roughly 100,000 clones, around 90% detected once. Sequencing was performed on CD4+ or CD8+ T cells sorted from blood, taken in a trial of the OX40 agonist ivuxolimab. All receptors derive from an adult with an advanced solid tumor such as melanoma, head and neck, liver or kidney cancer.

The V and J genes are TRBV11-2 and TRBJ2-7; 7 nucleotides agree with TRBD2. Trimming cost V 6 bases and J 3 bases; bases outside gene matches: 5. Germline V gene data show CDR1 as SGHAT and CDR2 as FQNNGV. CDR3 length: 13 residues. The CDR3 loop is CASSGTTSYEQYF. As DNA, the CDR3 is TGTGCCAGCAGTGGGACTACAAGCTACGAGCAGTACTTC.

This clone was seen a handful of times. As DNA, the CDR3 is TGCGCCAGCAGCCAAGATCAGCCCCAGCATTTT. This encodes CASSQDQPQHF. This rearrangement joins TRBV4-1 to TRBJ1-5; D is unresolved. V lost 0 bases, J lost 6 bases, and 0 bases lay in between. CDR3 length: 11 residues. Germline CDR1 MGHRA, CDR2 YSYEKL.

This clone was counted once. V is TRBV7-8 and J is TRBJ2-4; D unresolved. Germline V gives CDR1 SGHVS, CDR2 FQNEAQ. V was shortened by 2 bases and J by 3 bases, with 2 bases between the two germline ends. The CDR3 is 12 amino acids. CDR3 loop: CASSLNKNIQYF. In nucleotides, the CDR3 is TGTGCCAGCAGCTTAAACAAAAACATTCAGTACTTC.

The V call is TRBV9, the J call TRBJ1-4, with no clear D. Trimming removed 4 bases from V and 0 bases from J, with 10 bases in between. The CDR3 covers 15 residues. Looked up from germline, CDR1 is SGDLS and CDR2 is YYNGEE. The DNA of the CDR3 is TGTGCCAGCAGCCCTACCGGGACAACTAATGAAAAACTGTTTTTT. Its translation: CASSPTGTTNEKLFF.

A few counts support this clone. J is TRBJ2-7 and V is TRBV27; tentative D call: TRBD1 (6 bases). The V gene lost 7 bases and the J gene lost 5 bases, with 30 bases spanning the gap. This CDR3 contains 18 residues. From germline, CDR1 is MNHEY and CDR2 SMNVEV (reference sequence). The CDR3 reads CASNFPETGQLPRHEQYF. The CDR3 bases are TGTGCCAGCAACTTTCCGGAGACAGGCCAACTTCCTAGGCACGAGCAGTACTTC.

The chain employs TRBV19 and TRBJ2-7, with D possibly being TRBD2 (5 bases). The CDR3 sequence is 15 residues long. In germline, CDR1 is LNHDA, CDR2 SQIVND (reference sequence). V lost 3 bases and J lost 0, with 12 bases in between. This CDR3 reads CASSMAGSLSYEQYF. The CDR3 nucleotides read TGTGCCAGTAGTATGGCGGGCTCCCTCTCCTACGAGCAGTACTTC.

This clone was observed a handful of times. The V and J genes are TRBV18 and TRBJ1-1; D is possibly TRBD1 (5 bases). The CDR3 runs to 15 residues. The germline V gene encodes CDR1 KGHSH and CDR2 LQKENI. V was clipped by 2 bases and J by 1 base, with 11 bases between them. CDR3 DNA sequence: TGTGCCAGCTCACCAATGGGACGGAGGAACACTGAAGCTTTCTTT. This encodes CASSPMGRRNTEAFF.

The chain recombines TRBV6-5 with TRBJ1-5, with TRBD1 as a possible D gene (5 bases). The CDR3 covers 14 residues. The V gene lost 6 bases and the J gene lost 3 bases, with 12 bases spanning the gap. CDR1 and CDR2 (germline): MNHEY, SVGAGI. The CDR3 sequence: CASRGDGNNQPQHF. The CDR3 bases are TGTGCCAGCAGGGGGGACGGTAACAATCAGCCCCAGCATTTT.

The chain recombines TRBV4-3 with TRBJ1-2; TRBD1 is a possible D gene (5 bases). CDR3 length: 14 residues. CDR1 LGHNA and CDR2 YSLEER come from the germline V gene. V was clipped by 0 bases and J by 7 bases, with 12 bases between them. The CDR3 sequence: CASSQDAQGSGYTF. CDR3 in DNA: TGCGCCAGCAGCCAAGATGCGCAGGGCTCTGGCTACACCTTC.

V is TRBV4-2 and J is TRBJ1-4; D remains unclear. Germline V CDR1 and CDR2: LGHNA, YNFKEQ. V lost 4 bases and J 8 bases, leaving 11 bases between the germline ends. CDR3 length: 13 amino acids. CDR3 protein: CASSLREGEKLFF. CDR3 nucleotides: TGTGCCAGCAGCCTTAGGGAAGGAGAAAAACTGTTTTTT.

This chain uses TRBV11-2 with TRBJ2-7; D not certain. The CDR3 runs to 12 residues. Germline values: CDR1 SGHAT, CDR2 FQNNGV. V was shortened by 5 bases and J by 4 bases, with 9 bases between the two germline ends. CDR3 protein: CASSRAGYEQYF. CDR3 coding DNA: TGTGCCAGCAGCCGAGCTGGGTACGAGCAGTACTTC.

The rearrangement uses TRBV18 and TRBJ2-3; D tentatively fits TRBD1 or TRBD2 (5 bases each). From germline, CDR1 is KGHSH and CDR2 LQKENI. The CDR3 contains 16 residues. Trimming left V 2 bases short and J 4 bases short, with 16 bases between. CDR3 loop: CASSPKGGGISDTQYF. The CDR3 region has the DNA TGTGCCAGCTCACCAAAGGGTGGGGGAATATCAGATACGCAGTATTTT.

The rearrangement uses TRBV13 and TRBJ1-2, with D possibly matching TRBD1 (5 bases). CDR1 and CDR2 from the germline V gene are PRHDT and FYEKMQ (reference sequence). The ends were cut back, 5 bases at V and 8 bases at J, with 15 bases in the middle. The CDR3 runs to 13 residues. CDR3 region: CASSPDRRRGYTF. CDR3 bases: TGTGCCAGCAGCCCTGACAGACGGAGGGGCTACACCTTC.

This chain connects TRBV27 to TRBJ2-2, with 10 positions matching TRBD2. Trimming removed 3 bases from V and 2 bases from J; junction bases left unmatched: 24. This CDR3 comprises 23 residues. Looked up from germline, CDR1 is MNHEY and CDR2 is SMNVEV (reference sequence). The CDR3 loop is CASSFLLQGGANIAGGNTGELFF. CDR3 nucleotides: TGTGCCAGCAGTTTCCTTTTGCAAGGCGGGGCCAATATAGCGGGGGGCAACACCGGGGAGCTGTTTTTT.

Details on this clone: This same CDR3 is encoded by further DNA sequences in the sample. This chain connects TRBV2 to TRBJ2-1, with D perhaps matching TRBD2 (6 bases). V shed 0 bases and J shed 0 bases, with 9 bases lying between them. The length of the CDR3 is 16 residues. Germline CDR1 reads SNHLY; CDR2 reads FYNNEI. CDR3 bases: TGTGCCAGCAGTGAAGCATCCGGGGGCTCCTACAATGAGCAGTTCTTC. It encodes CASSEASGGSYNEQFF.

The chain uses TRBV4-1 and TRBJ1-2, with 9 bases aligning to TRBD1. The CDR3 loop spans 15 amino acids. CDR1 and CDR2 from the germline V gene are MGHRA and YSYEKL. V shed 5 bases, J shed 4 bases, and the junction held 8 bases outside the gene matches. CDR3 loop: CASSSGQGYGYGYTF. The CDR3 coding sequence is TGCGCCAGCAGCTCGGGACAGGGCTATGGCTATGGCTACACCTTC.

The rearrangement joins TRBV5-1 to TRBJ2-2; D is perhaps TRBD2 (5 bases). V was shortened by 7 bases and J by 0 bases, with 13 bases between the two germline ends. The CDR3 has 15 residues. From germline, CDR1 is SGHRS and CDR2 YFSETQ. The CDR3, as DNA: TGCGCCAGCGTCGAGGGATACTCGAACACCGGGGAGCTGTTTTTT. It encodes CASVEGYSNTGELFF.

The chain joins TRBV30 to TRBJ2-7; D is unresolved. The V end lost 2 bases, the J end lost 5 bases, and 7 bases lay between the germline ends. Germline-derived CDR1 and CDR2 are GTSNPN and SVGIG (reference sequence). CDR3 length equals 11 residues. The CDR3 region has the DNA TGTGCCTGGAGTACGGGCGACGAGCAGTACTTC. It yields the protein CAWSTGDEQYF.

The chain couples TRBV28 to TRBJ1-6; D is unclear. The germline V and J ends were trimmed by 2 bases and 0 bases, with 5 bases remaining between them. CDR3 length: 15 amino acids. The germline V gene has CDR1 MDHEN and CDR2 SYDVKM. The CDR3 DNA reads as TGTGCCAGCAGTTTACTTAGCTCCTATAATTCACCCCTCCACTTT. Protein product: CASSLLSSYNSPLHF.

This clone was observed once. V and J are TRBV4-3 and TRBJ2-7; D possibly corresponds to TRBD1 (7 bases). Germline lookup yields CDR1 LGHNA and CDR2 YSLEER. CDR3 length: 15 amino acids. Trimming shortened V by 1 base and J by 4 bases, and 14 bases separated the two germline ends. The CDR3, as DNA: TGCGCCAGCAGCCAAGGTGGGGCAGGGGGGTACGAGCAGTACTTC. Its protein is CASSQGGAGGYEQYF.

The chain has TRBV1 and TRBJ2-3; the table's D call, TRBD2, has no DNA check behind it. TRBV1 is a pseudogene segment. The CDR3 consists of 17 residues. This chain's CDR3 is CTSSQDPRGASTDTQYF. The CDR3 nucleotides are TGCACCAGCAGCCAAGATCCCCGGGGGGCCTCCACAGATACGCAGTATTTT.

This clone has just a few counts. The chain carries TRBV7-9 and TRBJ1-5, with 10 nucleotides matching TRBD1. This CDR3 comprises 15 residues. Trimming removed 5 bases from V and 3 bases from J; junction bases left unmatched: 4. Germline assignment: CDR1 SEHNR and CDR2 FQNEAQ (reference sequence). The CDR3 DNA reads as TGTGCCAGCAGCCAGGACAGGGGGGACAATCAGCCCCAGCATTTT. This gives the protein CASSQDRGDNQPQHF.

The rearrangement joins TRBV28 to TRBJ1-3; D gene ambiguous. Trimming shortened V by 7 bases and J by 0 bases, and 7 bases separated the two germline ends. Germline V lookup: CDR1 MDHEN, CDR2 SYDVKM. The CDR3 loop spans 13 amino acids. CDR3 nucleotide sequence: TGTGCCAGCAAACTCCACTCTGGAAACACCATATATTTT. Translated: CASKLHSGNTIYF.

The chain uses TRBV6-5 and TRBJ2-7; TRBD1 might be the D (5 bases). CDR3 length equals 15 residues. From germline, CDR1 is MNHEY and CDR2 SVGAGI. V shed 5 bases and J shed 2 bases, with 16 bases lying between them. The CDR3 sequence is CASSPIDSPPYEQYF. In DNA form, the CDR3 reads TGTGCCAGCAGTCCGATAGACAGCCCTCCCTACGAGCAGTACTTC.

The chain uses TRBV5-1 and TRBJ2-2; 8 bases agree with TRBD1. The CDR3 runs to 15 residues. Germline V lookup: CDR1 SGHRS, CDR2 YFSETQ. V was pared by 3 bases and J by 6 bases, with 7 bases of the junction left unmatched. CDR3 nucleotides: TGCGCCAGCAGCTCAGGACAGGGAGCGGCCGGGGAGCTGTTTTTT. Amino acid sequence: CASSSGQGAAGELFF. The whole variable domain, remainder taken from reference TRBV5-1 and TRBJ2-2, is KAGVTQTPRYLIKTRGQQVTLSCSPISGHRSVSWYQQTPGQGLQFLFEYFSETQRNKGNFPGRFSGRQFSNSRSEMNVSTLELGDSALYLCASSSGQGAAGELFFGEGSRLTVL.

The rearrangement uses TRBV18 and TRBJ1-2; possibly TRBD1 for D (6 bases). Trimming removed 0 bases from V and 2 bases from J, with 10 bases in between. The CDR3 has 15 amino acids. Germline assignment: CDR1 KGHSH and CDR2 LQKENI. Written as DNA, the CDR3 is TGTGCCAGCTCACCACCAGGACAGCTCAACTATGGCTACACCTTC. Its protein product is CASSPPGQLNYGYTF. The complete variable domain, with remaining parts taken from reference TRBV18 and TRBJ1-2, reads NAGVMQNPRHLVRRRGQEARLRCSPMKGHSHVYWYRQLPEEGLKFMVYLQKENIIDESGMPKERFSAEFPKEGPSILRIQQVVRGDSAAYFCASSPPGQLNYGYTFGSGTRLTVV.

A few counts support this clone. This chain links TRBV4-3 with TRBJ2-2, with D possibly being TRBD1 (5 bases). The germline V gene has CDR1 LGHNA and CDR2 YSLEER. The V end was cut by 1 base, the J end by 4 bases, with 7 bases between. The length of the CDR3 is 14 residues. The CDR3 loop reads CASSQGGATGELFF. DNA of the CDR3: TGCGCCAGCAGCCAAGGTGGGGCCACCGGGGAGCTGTTTTTT.

The chain joins TRBV4-3 to TRBJ1-4; D ambiguous. Germline CDR1 reads LGHNA; CDR2 reads YSLEER. V shed 4 bases and J shed 0 bases, with 9 bases lying between them. The CDR3 loop spans 15 amino acids. The CDR3 here is CASSLDSATNEKLFF. DNA for the CDR3: TGCGCCAGCAGCCTTGATAGTGCAACTAATGAAAAACTGTTTTTT.

The chain employs TRBV6-5 and TRBJ1-1; D call uncertain. V lost 4 bases and J lost 3, with 9 bases in between. Per the germline V gene, CDR1 is MNHEY and CDR2 is SVGAGI. The CDR3 spans 13 residues. This CDR3 reads CASSSPADTEAFF. Written as DNA, the CDR3 is TGTGCCAGCAGTTCCCCGGCGGACACTGAAGCTTTCTTT.

The V and J genes are TRBV7-9 and TRBJ2-2; 9 positions agree with TRBD1. From germline, CDR1 is SEHNR and CDR2 FQNEAQ (reference sequence). V shed 3 bases, J shed 7 bases, and the junction held 6 bases outside the gene matches. The CDR3 has 15 amino acids. CDR3 region: CASSLGDREFGELFF. In nucleotides, the CDR3 is TGTGCCAGCAGCTTGGGGGACAGGGAGTTCGGGGAGCTGTTTTTT.